This entry features one T cell receptor (beta chain) sequence. Its antigen remains unknown. Produced via immunoSEQ multiplex PCR; TCRdb's table is partial and in-frame only. The sample contains some 130,000 clones, approximately 86% of which appear only once. This entry belongs to a study of T cell responses to AZD1222 COVID-19 vaccine. Study results and limitations: A reported finding is that nearly half of spike-specific TCRs target unmutated variant regions. The span of vaccine-associated CD4 TCRs extended across spike, with dominance at 160-218 and 743-854.

From germline, CDR1 is MNHEY and CDR2 SMNVEV (reference sequence). The germline V and J ends were trimmed by 5 bases and 2 bases, with 10 bases remaining between them. This CDR3 is built from 14 residues. This chain connects TRBV27 to TRBJ1-3; D is perhaps TRBD1 (5 bases). The TCR originated in an adult who received the AZD1222 COVID-19 vaccine. The specimen comprised peripheral blood, sampled 28 days after the second AZD1222 dose. For the CDR3, the DNA is TGTGCCAGCAGTCGGGGGGGTACTGGAAACACCATATATTTT. This sequence encodes CASSRGGTGNTIYF.